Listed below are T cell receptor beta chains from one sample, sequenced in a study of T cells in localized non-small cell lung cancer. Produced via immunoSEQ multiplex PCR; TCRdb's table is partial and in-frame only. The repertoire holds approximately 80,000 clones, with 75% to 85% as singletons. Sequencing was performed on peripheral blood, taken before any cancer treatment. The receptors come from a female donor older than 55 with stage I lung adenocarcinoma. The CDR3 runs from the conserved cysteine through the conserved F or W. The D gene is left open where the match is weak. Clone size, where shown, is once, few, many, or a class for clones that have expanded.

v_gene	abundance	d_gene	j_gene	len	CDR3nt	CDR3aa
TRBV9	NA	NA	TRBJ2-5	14	TGTGCCAGCAGCGTTGGAGCGGAGCAAGAGACCCAGTACTTC	CASSVGAEQETQYF
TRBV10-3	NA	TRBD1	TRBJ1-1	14	TGTGCCATCAGACGACAGGGGTTAAACACTGAAGCTTTCTTT	CAIRRQGLNTEAFF
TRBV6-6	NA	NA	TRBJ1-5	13	TGTGCCAGCACCCTTGACCTAAATCAGTCCCAGCATTTT	CASTLDLNQSQHF
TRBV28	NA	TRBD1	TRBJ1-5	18	TGTGCCAGCAGGCATCAAACCGGGACAGGGGGCTGGAATCAGCCCCAGCATTTT	CASRHQTGTGGWNQPQHF
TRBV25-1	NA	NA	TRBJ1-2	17	TGTGCCAGCAGTGAATCTGGCCGAGTCGTGGGTAACTATGGCTACACCTTC	CASSESGRVVGNYGYTF
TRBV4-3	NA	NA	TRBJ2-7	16	TGCGCCAGCAGCCAAGGTCGGGGGCCCGGATCCTACGAGCAGTACTTC	CASSQGRGPGSYEQYF
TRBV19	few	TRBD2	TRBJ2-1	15	TGTGCCAGTACCGCGGCGGGAGGACTTTACAATGAGCAGTTCTTC	CASTAAGGLYNEQFF
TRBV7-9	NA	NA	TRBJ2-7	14	TGTGCCAGCAGCTTAGATGCCCAAACCTACGAGCAGTACTTC	CASSLDAQTYEQYF
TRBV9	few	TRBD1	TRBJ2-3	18	TGTGCCAGCAGCGTAGATTCCCCCCAGGGGGTAAGCACAGATACGCAGTATTTT	CASSVDSPQGVSTDTQYF
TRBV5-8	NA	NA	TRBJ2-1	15	TGTGCCAGCAGCTTTGTAGGGGCACCCTACAATGAGCAGTTCTTC	CASSFVGAPYNEQFF